This entry lists 21 T cell receptor beta chains sequenced from one sample in a study of blood T cell repertoires in COVID-19. Some clones are missing from TCRdb's copy, which holds only in-frame ones; the method was immunoSEQ multiplex PCR. Of 75,000 to 100,000 clones in the sample, approximately 82% are singletons; the top ten hold 21%. Sequencing was performed on peripheral blood. These receptors all stem from a human donor in a cohort sampled during active COVID-19.

This clone was detected a few times. V and J are TRBV29-1 and TRBJ2-7, with 10 bases fitting TRBD1. The CDR3 spans 13 residues. V shed 1 base, J shed 5 bases, and the junction held 2 bases outside the gene matches. CDR1 is SQVTM, CDR2 ANQGSEA, per germline. The CDR3 nucleotides are TGCAGCGTTGAAGGACAGGGGGCAAACGAGCAGTACTTC. Translated: CSVEGQGANEQYF.

J is TRBJ2-7 and V is TRBV12-3 or TRBV12-4, with a possible D match to TRBD1 (5 bases). The ends were cut back, 3 bases at V and 6 bases at J, with 9 bases in the middle. This CDR3 contains 12 residues. The CDR3 protein is CASSFGRAEQYF. The CDR3 nucleotides read TGTGCCAGCAGTTTTGGCAGGGCCGAGCAGTACTTC.

V is TRBV7-2 and J is TRBJ1-6, with 8 positions matching TRBD1. The CDR3 spans 18 residues. Germline CDR1 and CDR2: SGHTA and FQGNSA. V shed 1 base, J shed 10 bases, and the junction held 15 bases outside the gene matches. In nucleotides, the CDR3 is TGTGCCAGCAGCTTAGATGGCAGGGGGCTCCCTATTATGTCACCCCTCCACTTT. This gives the protein CASSLDGRGLPIMSPLHF. The complete variable domain, with remaining parts taken from reference TRBV7-2 and TRBJ1-6, reads GAGVSQSPSNKVTEKGKDVELRCDPISGHTALYWYRQSLGQGLEFLIYFQGNSAPDKSGLPSDRFSAERTGGSVSTLTIQRTQQEDSAVYLCASSLDGRGLPIMSPLHFGNGTRLTVT.

The rearrangement joins TRBV18 to TRBJ1-5, with D tentatively TRBD1 (6 bases). The CDR3 has 17 residues. Germline CDR1 and CDR2: KGHSH and LQKENI. Trimming removed 3 bases from V and 0 bases from J, with 15 bases in between. CDR3 in DNA: TGTGCCAGCTCACCGTCTGGGACACGATATAGCAATCAGCCCCAGCATTTT. It specifies CASSPSGTRYSNQPQHF.

This chain links TRBV30 with TRBJ1-1; D is unclear. CDR1 is GTSNPN, CDR2 SVGIG, per germline (reference sequence). V gave up 5 bases and J gave up 0 bases, with 7 bases separating them. There are 12 residues in the CDR3. The CDR3 loop reads CAWAKMNTEAFF. The CDR3 nucleotides read TGTGCCTGGGCAAAAATGAACACTGAAGCTTTCTTT.

This clone has only one observation. J is TRBJ2-1 and V is TRBV2, with D possibly matching TRBD1 (6 bases). The ends were cut back, 6 bases at V and 4 bases at J, with 10 bases in the middle. The CDR3 is 13 residues long. Germline V gives CDR1 SNHLY, CDR2 FYNNEI. The CDR3 nucleotides read TGTGCCAGCAGGTCACAGGGTTACAATGAGCAGTTCTTC. Translation: CASRSQGYNEQFF.

The chain uses TRBV7-6 and TRBJ1-6; a possible D gene is TRBD1 (5 bases). V shed 4 bases and J shed 9 bases, with 19 bases lying between them. The CDR3 runs to 16 residues. Germline values: CDR1 SGHVS, CDR2 FNYEAQ. CDR3 coding DNA: TGTGCCAGCAGCTCAGAAATACGGGGGAGTACTTCACCCCTCCACTTT. Protein product: CASSSEIRGSTSPLHF.

This chain joins TRBV27 and TRBJ2-1, with D possibly TRBD2 on 5 matching bases. The CDR3 has 12 amino acids. The germline V gene encodes CDR1 MNHEY and CDR2 SMNVEV (reference sequence). V gave up 3 bases and J gave up 6 bases, with 6 bases separating them. The CDR3 sequence: CASSFGVNEQFF. The CDR3, as DNA: TGTGCCAGCAGTTTCGGGGTCAATGAGCAGTTCTTC.

The V call is TRBV28, the J call TRBJ1-2; D possibly corresponds to TRBD1 (5 bases). Trimming took 3 bases from V and 7 from J, leaving 12 bases between them. Germline-derived CDR1 and CDR2 are MDHEN and SYDVKM. The CDR3 loop spans 13 amino acids. DNA for the CDR3: TGTGCCAGCAGTTTTGGGGCGGGAGGTGGCTACACCTTC. Translating gives CASSFGAGGGYTF.

This chain joins TRBV4-2 and TRBJ1-2; maybe TRBD1 (6 bases). The ends were cut back, 1 base at V and 2 bases at J, with 20 bases in the middle. Germline loops: CDR1 LGHNA, CDR2 YNFKEQ. The CDR3 length is 18 residues. CDR3 DNA: TGTGCCAGCAGCCAAGTGTGGGGAAGGGGGGGCGCCAACTATGGCTACACCTTC. Protein: CASSQVWGRGGANYGYTF.

The chain links TRBV29-1 to TRBJ1-5, with TRBD1 as a possible D gene (5 bases). Germline CDR1 and CDR2: SQVTM and ANQGSEA. V lost 5 bases and J 1 base, leaving 9 bases between the germline ends. CDR3 size: 13 residues. CDR3 sequence: CSVRDRSNQPQHF. The DNA for the CDR3 is TGCAGCGTTCGTGACAGAAGCAATCAGCCCCAGCATTTT.

The chain recombines TRBV13 with TRBJ2-3; maybe TRBD2 (6 bases). Per the germline V gene, CDR1 is PRHDT and CDR2 is FYEKMQ (reference sequence). V was shortened by 5 bases and J by 4 bases, with 16 bases between the two germline ends. The CDR3 has 15 residues. The CDR3 protein is CASSPRDWRADTQYF. The DNA of the CDR3 is TGTGCCAGCAGCCCCCGGGACTGGAGGGCAGATACGCAGTATTTT.

The CDR3 nucleotides read TGTGCCAGCAGTTTAGGAGCTCTCTACAATGAGCAGTTCTTC. Its protein is CASSLGALYNEQFF. This chain uses TRBV28 with TRBJ2-1, with no clear D. The germline CDR1 and CDR2 sequences are MDHEN and SYDVKM. Trimming took off 2 bases at V and 3 bases at J, with 8 bases between the two ends. This CDR3 has 14 amino acids.

This chain links TRBV7-2 with TRBJ2-1; weak D call: TRBD2 (5 bases). The CDR3 consists of 16 residues. Looked up from germline, CDR1 is SGHTA and CDR2 is FQGNSA. Trimming stripped 4 bases from V and 1 base from J, with 14 bases between. Written as DNA, the CDR3 is TGTGCCAGCAGCTCCCAAGGAGGTATGTCCTACAATGAGCAGTTCTTC. Amino acids: CASSSQGGMSYNEQFF.

The chain couples TRBV7-9 to TRBJ1-2; no reliable D call. This CDR3 comprises 12 residues. Deletions cut 3 bases from V and 2 bases from J, with 4 bases between. Germline loops: CDR1 SEHNR, CDR2 FQNEAQ (reference sequence). CDR3 region: CASSFMNYGYTF. The CDR3 DNA follows: TGTGCCAGCAGCTTCATGAACTATGGCTACACCTTC.

This sequence joins TRBV7-3 and TRBJ2-2; 9 nucleotides agree with TRBD2. Losses at the gene ends were 5 bases for V and 2 bases for J; bases not matched to a gene: 9. The CDR3 sequence is 17 residues long. Germline lookup yields CDR1 SGHTA and CDR2 FQGTGA. CDR3 loop: CASSLVPAGGNTGELFF. The CDR3 coding sequence is TGTGCCAGCAGCCTCGTTCCAGCGGGGGGTAACACCGGGGAGCTGTTTTTT.

In its sample, this clone was seen a few times. The chain has TRBV5-1 and TRBJ1-2, with 8 bases that match TRBD1. This CDR3 comprises 15 residues. The V gene's germline CDR1 is SGHRS and CDR2 YFSETQ. Unmatched junction bases numbered 9, after V lost 2 bases and J lost 6 bases. This chain's CDR3 is CASSFGPGQGDGYTF. DNA of the CDR3: TGCGCCAGCAGCTTCGGCCCTGGACAGGGCGATGGCTACACCTTC.

This clone showed up just once. The chain employs TRBV10-1 and TRBJ1-5, with a weak D call TRBD1 (5 bases). The V end was cut by 7 bases, the J end by 2 bases, with 12 bases between. Germline CDR1 and CDR2: WNHNN and SYGVQD (reference sequence). The CDR3 has 14 residues. The CDR3 coding sequence is TGCGCCAGCACCTATGCAGGGCGCAATCAGCCCCAGCATTTT. Its protein product is CASTYAGRNQPQHF.

This clone showed up just once. The CDR3 is CASSIESRGTGELFF. The CDR3 DNA follows: TGTGCCAGTAGTATAGAGTCCAGGGGCACCGGGGAGCTGTTTTTT. The chain combines TRBV19 with TRBJ2-2; D might be TRBD1 (6 bases). This CDR3 comprises 15 residues. Trimming removed 0 bases at V and 4 bases at J, with 9 bases between. Germline loops: CDR1 LNHDA, CDR2 SQIVND (reference sequence). The whole variable domain, remainder taken from reference TRBV19 and TRBJ2-2, is DGGITQSPKYLFRKEGQNVTLSCEQNLNHDAMYWYRQDPGQGLRLIYYSQIVNDFQKGDIAEGYSVSREKKESFPLTVTSAQKNPTAFYLCASSIESRGTGELFFGEGSRLTVL.

DNA of the CDR3: TGTGCCAGCAGCCGCAGGTGGAACACTGAAGCTTTCTTT. Residues: CASSRRWNTEAFF. J is TRBJ1-1 and V is TRBV28; D is unclear. Germline V gene data show CDR1 as MDHEN and CDR2 as SYDVKM. V was cut by 6 bases and J by 1 base, with 9 bases left in between. This CDR3 contains 13 residues.

The chain combines TRBV19 with TRBJ1-2, with D unresolved. This CDR3 is 14 amino acids long. Germline V lookup: CDR1 LNHDA, CDR2 SQIVND (reference sequence). The V and J ends lost 5 bases and 0 bases respectively, with 10 bases between them. In DNA form, the CDR3 reads TGTGCCAGTAGTGGTAGCGTTTCTAACTATGGCTACACCTTC. This gives the protein CASSGSVSNYGYTF.